The entry that follows covers one T cell receptor (beta chain) sequence. The antigen is undetermined. V lost 5 bases, J lost 2 bases, and 10 bases lay in between. The CDR3 is 14 amino acids. Germline CDR1 reads SGHNT; CDR2 reads YENEEA. This sample is drawn from a study of shared clonotypes between healthy human individuals. This table comes from immunoSEQ multiplex PCR, and its TCRdb copy is limited to in-frame clones, with some not included. The sample yields about 1.1 million clones, approximately 80% seen once. Study-wide results and caveats: Some naive CD4 clonotypes, roughly 4.7%, turned up in common across four donors.

The TCR comes from a young man in good health. Some clones in this sample may be carry-over from other donors' samples. The sample comprised memory CD4+ T cells from PBMCs. Subset of the sample: CD45RA-negative fraction. The rearrangement uses TRBV11-3 and TRBJ1-3; D might be TRBD1 (6 bases). CDR3 nucleotide sequence: TGTGCCAGCAGCGAGGGACATGCTGGAAACACCATATATTTT. Translating gives CASSEGHAGNTIYF.